There are a few counts of the clone carrying this T cell receptor (beta chain). The junction had 8 bases not matched to a gene; V was cut back by 5 bases and J by 8 bases. This CDR3 comprises 15 residues. Looked up from germline, CDR1 is KGHSH and CDR2 is LQKENI. The sample originates from a study of blood T cell repertoires in COVID-19. Generated by immunoSEQ multiplex PCR, the TCRdb table keeps only in-frame clones and is missing some. Among fewer than 400,000 clones listed, around four fifths were seen once. Sequencing used peripheral blood. This sequence was found in a man younger than 40 with active or convalescent COVID-19. V and J are TRBV18 and TRBJ1-6; 8 positions agree with TRBD1. CDR3 DNA: TGTGCCAGCTCAGAAGGACAGGGAACGGATTCACCCCTCCACTTT. This codes for CASSEGQGTDSPLHF.